Listed here are 4 T cell receptor beta chains from one sample, sequenced in a study of T cell changes during pregnancy in multiple sclerosis. The method was immunoSEQ multiplex PCR; TCRdb's version includes in-frame clones alone and lacks a portion of them. The sample shows 66,000 or so clones, 90% to 95% of them seen only once. Here the sequenced sample was CD8+ T cells from peripheral blood mononuclear cells, taken before pregnancy. These receptors came from a female donor with multiple sclerosis, enrolled in a pregnancy study.

V is TRBV28 and J is TRBJ2-2; D perhaps matches TRBD2 (6 bases). The CDR3 runs 15 residues. Trimming shortened V by 6 bases and J by 6 bases, and 17 bases separated the two germline ends. Germline CDR1 reads MDHEN; CDR2 reads SYDVKM. CDR3 bases: TGTGCCAGCAGCCCCGCTTTGGGACTCTCCGGGGAGCTGTTTTTT. As protein: CASSPALGLSGELFF.

The chain recombines TRBV19 with TRBJ1-2; possible D gene TRBD1, 6 bases. V was cut by 7 bases and J by 8 bases, with 14 bases left in between. The CDR3 length is 12 residues. Germline CDR1 and CDR2: LNHDA and SQIVND (reference sequence). CDR3 sequence: CASTTGVGGYTF. The CDR3 DNA follows: TGTGCCAGTACGACAGGCGTAGGCGGCTACACCTTC.

The V gene is TRBV7-6, the J gene TRBJ2-2; D uncertain. This CDR3 has 13 residues. CDR1 and CDR2 from the germline V gene are SGHVS and FNYEAQ. V was cut by 4 bases and J by 3 bases, with 6 bases left in between. CDR3 region: CASSSSDTGELFF. The CDR3 coding sequence is TGTGCCAGCAGCTCGTCCGACACCGGGGAGCTGTTTTTT.

This clone was recorded once. The chain has TRBV27 and TRBJ1-5, with D perhaps TRBD1 (5 bases). Germline V gene lookup returns CDR1 MNHEY and CDR2 SMNVEV (reference sequence). Trimming took off 2 bases at V and 7 bases at J, with 12 bases between the two ends. The CDR3 spans 14 residues. CDR3 in DNA: TGTGCCAGCAGTTTAGGAGGGGATTACCAGCCCCAGCATTTT. The encoded protein is CASSLGGDYQPQHF.